The 28 T cell receptor beta chains presented below share a single source sample, sequenced in a study of cytomegalovirus exposure and HLA in healthy donors. A multiplex PCR was run with 60 Vbeta primers and 13 Jbeta primers. The repertoire was sequenced with immunoSEQ multiplex PCR; TCRdb's copy has only in-frame clones and lacks some. The data show over 100,000 clones, 79% seen once. Material for sequencing was PBMCs. The source of these receptors is a young woman in good health and CMV-seropositive.

This clone was picked up a small number of times. This chain connects TRBV7-9 to TRBJ2-5, with D unresolved. Trimming shortened V by 0 bases and J by 7 bases, and 9 bases separated the two germline ends. From germline, CDR1 is SEHNR and CDR2 FQNEAQ (reference sequence). CDR3 length equals 13 residues. CDR3 loop: CASSLAPRGTQYF. DNA of the CDR3: TGTGCCAGCAGCTTAGCCCCACGAGGGACCCAGTACTTC.

The chain uses TRBV28 and TRBJ2-3; D possibly corresponds to TRBD1 (6 bases). Deletions cut 1 base from V and 4 bases from J, with 12 bases between. Germline V gene data show CDR1 as MDHEN and CDR2 as SYDVKM. The CDR3 extends over 15 amino acids. The CDR3 protein is CASSLYRERADTQYF. Written as DNA, the CDR3 is TGTGCCAGCAGTTTATACAGGGAACGGGCAGATACGCAGTATTTT.

The rearrangement joins TRBV30 to TRBJ2-2, with D perhaps matching TRBD1 (6 bases). The CDR3 is 14 residues long. Germline CDR1 reads GTSNPN; CDR2 reads SVGIG (reference sequence). The ends were cut back, 5 bases at V and 0 bases at J, with 10 bases in the middle. The CDR3 loop is CAWPGHPNTGELFF. The CDR3 coding sequence is TGTGCCTGGCCGGGACACCCGAACACCGGGGAGCTGTTTTTT. The entire variable domain, with the rest obtained from reference TRBV30 and TRBJ2-2, is as follows: SQTIHQWPATLVQPVGSPLSLECTVEGTSNPNLYWYRQAAGRGLQLLFYSVGIGQISSEVPQNLSASRPQDRQFILSSKKLLLSDSGFYLCAWPGHPNTGELFFGEGSRLTVL.

In this sample, this clone turned up once. The chain is built from TRBV6-1 and TRBJ2-1, with TRBD2 matching over 7 bases. After removal of 1 base from V and 9 bases from J, the junction contained 6 bases not matched to a gene. Germline lookup yields CDR1 MNHNS and CDR2 SASEGT. CDR3 length: 14 residues. Here the CDR3 reads CASSEVWPSGEQFF. As DNA, the CDR3 is TGTGCCAGCAGTGAAGTTTGGCCTAGCGGTGAGCAGTTCTTC.

The genes are TRBV6-5 and TRBJ2-5; D possibly corresponds to TRBD2 (6 bases). The closer fit of TRBJ2-7 to the DNA end suggests the J call may be wrong. The germline V gene has CDR1 MNHEY and CDR2 SVGAGI. The CDR3 totals 15 residues. CDR3 nucleotide sequence: TGTGCCAGCAGACCCGGAGGGGCCCAAGCCTACGAGCAGTACTTC. It specifies CASRPGGAQAYEQYF.

The gene calls are TRBV5-5 and TRBJ2-7; 10 positions match TRBD1. The ends lost 6 bases at V and 0 bases at J; junction bases unmatched: 6. This CDR3 has 15 amino acids. Germline assignment: CDR1 SGHKS and CDR2 YYEKEE (reference sequence). The CDR3 DNA follows: TGTGCCAGCACCAAAGACAGGGGGCTCTCCTACGAGCAGTACTTC. Protein sequence: CASTKDRGLSYEQYF.

This sequence joins TRBV27 and TRBJ2-7, with a possible D match to TRBD1 (5 bases). From germline, CDR1 is MNHEY and CDR2 SMNVEV (reference sequence). This CDR3 is 14 amino acids long. With 2 bases removed from V and 2 bases from J, the gap between germline ends came to 10 bases. In DNA form, the CDR3 reads TGTGCCAGCAGTTTAGTGGGGCGAGCCTACGAGCAGTACTTC. Protein product: CASSLVGRAYEQYF.

The chain combines TRBV10-1 with TRBJ1-1; D perhaps matches TRBD1 (6 bases). Trimming removed 4 bases from V and 1 base from J, with 7 bases in between. This CDR3 spans 13 amino acids. The germline CDR1 and CDR2 sequences are WNHNN and SYGVQD (reference sequence). In nucleotides, the CDR3 is TGCGCCAGCAGTGGGGGACAGAACACTGAAGCTTTCTTT. This encodes CASSGGQNTEAFF.

The CDR3 DNA is TGCGCCAGCAGCCGACTTCCGATCAATGAGCAGTTCTTC. It encodes CASSRLPINEQFF. V is TRBV4-1 and J is TRBJ2-1; the D is unclear. V was clipped by 4 bases and J by 6 bases, with 10 bases between them. CDR1 is MGHRA and CDR2 is YSYEKL in the germline V gene. The CDR3 has 13 residues.

This clone was counted only a few times. The rearrangement uses TRBV27 and TRBJ1-1; 7 bases map to TRBD1. With 6 bases clipped from V and 8 bases from J, the junction kept 3 bases outside the gene matches. The CDR3 sequence is 11 residues long. Germline V gene data show CDR1 as MNHEY and CDR2 as SMNVEV (reference sequence). The CDR3 spells CASSQTGEAFF. The CDR3 nucleotides are TGTGCCAGCAGCCAGACAGGGGAAGCTTTCTTT.

The V and J genes are TRBV4-1 and TRBJ2-1, with 10 bases identical to TRBD2. The CDR3 is 14 residues long. Germline V gene data show CDR1 as MGHRA and CDR2 as YSYEKL. V gave up 8 bases and J gave up 4 bases; unmatched junction bases: 5. In DNA form, the CDR3 reads TGCGCCAGCGCGGGACTAGCGATATACAATGAGCAGTTCTTC. This codes for CASAGLAIYNEQFF.

This clone was seen only a few times. J is TRBJ1-1 and V is TRBV10-1; 7 bases are shared with TRBD1. V was pared by 6 bases and J by 1 base, with 2 bases of the junction left unmatched. This CDR3 has 13 residues. Per germline, CDR1 WNHNN and CDR2 SYGVQD (reference sequence). The chain's CDR3 is CASSRDRNTEAFF. CDR3 nucleotides: TGCGCCAGCAGCCGGGACAGGAACACTGAAGCTTTCTTT.

CDR3 DNA sequence: TGTGCCAGCAGTGGTGGGAGGGCAACCGGGGAGCTGTTTTTT. This codes for CASSGGRATGELFF. The J gene is TRBJ2-2, the V gene TRBV28; 7 nucleotides align to TRBD2. The CDR3 totals 14 residues. Trimming removed 5 bases from V and 5 bases from J; junction bases left unmatched: 5. Germline CDR1 and CDR2: MDHEN and SYDVKM.

The V gene is TRBV27, the J gene TRBJ1-1, with a possible D match to TRBD1 (5 bases). This CDR3 contains 13 residues. V gave up 2 bases and J gave up 4 bases, with 8 bases separating them. CDR1 MNHEY and CDR2 SMNVEV come from the germline V gene (reference sequence). CDR3 bases: TGTGCCAGCAGTTTAGCGGGGGGCACTGAAGCTTTCTTT. Translated: CASSLAGGTEAFF.

V usage is TRBV5-1 and J usage is TRBJ1-1; D ambiguous. Germline V lookup: CDR1 SGHRS, CDR2 YFSETQ. The CDR3 consists of 13 residues. Deletions cut 6 bases from V and 0 bases from J, with 9 bases between. The CDR3 DNA is TGCGCCAGCAATACAGAGATGAACACTGAAGCTTTCTTT. Translating it yields CASNTEMNTEAFF.

This clone was seen more than once but under ten times. The chain is built from TRBV5-1 and TRBJ2-7; perhaps TRBD2 as D (6 bases). The germline V and J ends were trimmed by 9 bases and 8 bases, with 21 bases remaining between them. This CDR3 comprises 13 residues. CDR1 is SGHRS, CDR2 YFSETQ, per germline. As DNA, the CDR3 is TGCGCCACCTCGGTAGCGCGCGGGAACCAGCAGTACTTC. Its protein is CATSVARGNQQYF.

The chain carries TRBV14 and TRBJ1-1; D uncertain. The length of the CDR3 is 17 residues. Deletions cut 2 bases from V and 3 bases from J, with 19 bases between. Per germline, CDR1 SGHDN and CDR2 FVKESK. DNA for the CDR3: TGTGCCAGCAGCCAAATGAGGATTTTCGAAGGTGACACTGAAGCTTTCTTT. Translating gives CASSQMRIFEGDTEAFF.

This chain connects TRBV2 to TRBJ2-1; 12 bases line up with TRBD2. Germline CDR1 and CDR2: SNHLY and FYNNEI. This CDR3 has 20 residues. After removal of 2 bases from V and 2 bases from J, the junction contained 13 bases not matched to a gene. The CDR3 protein is CASSELFVGLAGKTYNEQFF. The DNA for the CDR3 is TGTGCCAGCAGTGAATTGTTTGTAGGACTAGCGGGGAAAACCTACAATGAGCAGTTCTTC.

On this clone: The same CDR3 can be traced to other DNA sequences in this sample. The CDR3 loop reads CASSLLAGADEQFF. As DNA, the CDR3 is TGCGCCAGCAGCTTGCTGGCAGGGGCGGACGAGCAGTTCTTC. The genes are TRBV5-1 and TRBJ2-1; perhaps TRBD1 as D (6 bases). This CDR3 contains 14 residues. The germline gives CDR1 SGHRS, CDR2 YFSETQ. Trimming stripped 1 base from V and 10 bases from J, with 15 bases between.

The rearrangement joins TRBV7-9 to TRBJ2-2; 11 nucleotides agree with TRBD2. The CDR3 spans 16 residues. With V trimmed by 5 bases and J by 5 bases, 7 bases remained unmatched. CDR1 and CDR2 (germline): SEHNR, FQNEAQ (reference sequence). The chain's CDR3 is CASSPPSGRKTGELFF. CDR3 bases: TGTGCCAGCAGCCCTCCTAGCGGGAGGAAGACCGGGGAGCTGTTTTTT.

The rearrangement uses TRBV9 and TRBJ1-5, with D possibly matching TRBD1 (6 bases). This CDR3 is 13 amino acids long. With 7 bases removed from V and 2 bases from J, the gap between germline ends came to 10 bases. Per germline, CDR1 SGDLS and CDR2 YYNGEE. Here the CDR3 DNA reads TGTGCCAGCGGAGGGGGGGGCAATCAGCCCCAGCATTTT. Its translation is CASGGGGNQPQHF. Drawing the rest from reference TRBV9 and TRBJ1-5, the complete variable domain is DSGVTQTPKHLITATGQRVTLRCSPRSGDLSVYWYQQSLDQGLQFLIQYYNGEERAKGNILERFSAQQFPDLHSELNLSSLELGDSALYFCASGGGGNQPQHFGDGTRLSIL.

The table lists this clone with a count of one. V is TRBV6-6 and J is TRBJ2-1; D unclear. This CDR3 is built from 13 residues. The V end lost 5 bases, the J end lost 4 bases, and 9 bases lay between the germline ends. From germline, CDR1 is MNHNY and CDR2 SVGAGI (reference sequence). CDR3 protein: CASSRLGYNEQFF. In nucleotides, the CDR3 is TGTGCCAGCAGTCGACTTGGATACAATGAGCAGTTCTTC.

This chain links TRBV6-5 with TRBJ2-7; 8 positions agree with TRBD1. Per germline, CDR1 MNHEY and CDR2 SVGAGI. This CDR3 region has 13 residues. With V trimmed by 6 bases and J by 6 bases, 7 bases remained unmatched. The CDR3 sequence: CASSPRQGREQYF. Written as DNA, the CDR3 is TGTGCCAGCAGCCCTCGACAGGGGCGCGAGCAGTACTTC.

This chain connects TRBV11-3 to TRBJ2-1; D perhaps matches TRBD1 (6 bases). Trimming shortened V by 5 bases and J by 3 bases, and 8 bases separated the two germline ends. The germline CDR1 and CDR2 sequences are SGHNT and YENEEA. The length of the CDR3 is 13 residues. DNA of the CDR3: TGTGCCAGCAGCGGGGACAACTACAATGAGCAGTTCTTC. This codes for CASSGDNYNEQFF. Variable domain in full (rest from reference TRBV11-3 and TRBJ2-1): EAGVVQSPRYKIIEKKQPVAFWCNPISGHNTLYWYLQNLGQGPELLIRYENEEAVDDSQLPKDRFSAERLKGVDSTLKIQPAELGDSAVYLCASSGDNYNEQFFGPGTRLTVL.

The chain has TRBV10-3 and TRBJ1-2; D remains ambiguous. Trimming pared 1 base from V and 4 bases from J, leaving 7 bases between. Germline V gene sequence: CDR1 ENHRY, CDR2 SYGVKD. The CDR3 runs to 13 residues. The CDR3 loop reads CAISEYSLYGYTF. For the CDR3, the DNA is TGTGCCATCAGTGAGTACAGCCTCTATGGCTACACCTTC.

J is TRBJ1-1 and V is TRBV2; tentatively, D is TRBD1 (6 bases). Between the trimmed V and J ends, which lost 4 bases and 1 base, there was a span of 10 bases. This CDR3 is 14 amino acids long. Germline V gene data show CDR1 as SNHLY and CDR2 as FYNNEI. The CDR3 sequence is CASSGLQGNTEAFF. DNA for the CDR3: TGTGCCAGCAGTGGCCTACAGGGGAACACTGAAGCTTTCTTT. Using reference TRBV2 and TRBJ1-1 for the parts outside the CDR3, the full variable domain is EPEVTQTPSHQVTQMGQEVILRCVPISNHLYFYWYRQILGQKVEFLVSFYNNEISEKSEIFDDQFSVERPDGSNFTLKIRSTKLEDSAMYFCASSGLQGNTEAFFGQGTRLTVV.

J is TRBJ2-7 and V is TRBV6-1; a possible D gene is TRBD1 (5 bases). V gave up 6 bases and J gave up 4 bases, with 16 bases separating them. The CDR3 runs 14 residues. CDR1 is MNHNS and CDR2 is SASEGT in the germline V gene. For the CDR3, the DNA is TGTGCCAGCAGCCCCCCCACAGGAGAGTACGAGCAGTACTTC. It specifies CASSPPTGEYEQYF.

This clone came up once. The rearrangement links TRBV9 to TRBJ2-7; no clear D. V was trimmed by 6 bases and J by 1 base, leaving 14 bases between them. CDR1 and CDR2 from the germline V gene are SGDLS and YYNGEE. CDR3 length: 14 amino acids. Here the CDR3 DNA reads TGTGCCAGCAATGATGGGCTCGCTTCCTACGAGCAGTACTTC. This gives the protein CASNDGLASYEQYF.